One and the same sample provided the 26 T cell receptor beta chains below, sequenced in a study of T cell responses to AZD1222 COVID-19 vaccine. Assay used: immunoSEQ multiplex PCR; TCRdb lists only in-frame clones, some missing. The sample has fewer than 45,000 clones, 85% to 90% seen once. The sample consisted of peripheral blood, taken on day 0 of AZD1222 vaccination. Receptors were obtained from an adult in good health.

The sample holds one count of this clone. The chain couples TRBV14 to TRBJ1-4, with D unresolved. Germline assignment: CDR1 SGHDN and CDR2 FVKESK. V lost 3 bases to trimming and J lost 1 base, with 3 bases between them. The length of the CDR3 is 13 residues. The CDR3 loop is CASSQRTNEKLFF. The CDR3 DNA follows: TGTGCCAGCAGCCAGAGAACTAATGAAAAACTGTTTTTT.

This clone was seen only once. The chain recombines TRBV5-1 with TRBJ2-7, with TRBD2 as a possible D gene (5 bases). Looked up from germline, CDR1 is SGHRS and CDR2 is YFSETQ. The CDR3 has 14 residues. Trimming removed 2 bases at V and 0 bases at J, with 9 bases between. CDR3 nucleotides: TGCGCCAGCAGCTTTTCAGCGGTCTCCTACGAGCAGTACTTC. It yields the protein CASSFSAVSYEQYF. Full variable domain (remainder filled in from reference TRBV5-1 and TRBJ2-7): KAGVTQTPRYLIKTRGQQVTLSCSPISGHRSVSWYQQTPGQGLQFLFEYFSETQRNKGNFPGRFSGRQFSNSRSEMNVSTLELGDSALYLCASSFSAVSYEQYFGPGTRLTVT.

This clone was seen more than once but under ten times. The rearrangement joins TRBV27 to TRBJ1-2; D may be TRBD1 (5 bases). Germline lookup yields CDR1 MNHEY and CDR2 SMNVEV (reference sequence). The V gene lost 1 base and the J gene lost 3 bases, with 9 bases spanning the gap. CDR3 length: 14 residues. This chain's CDR3 is CASSLYGGDYGYTF. For the CDR3, the DNA is TGTGCCAGCAGTTTATACGGGGGGGACTATGGCTACACCTTC.

The chain links TRBV5-8 to TRBJ1-3; D gene uncertain. V was shortened by 2 bases and J by 0 bases, with 9 bases between the two germline ends. The CDR3 extends over 15 amino acids. Germline V lookup: CDR1 SGHTS, CDR2 YDEGEE. The CDR3 DNA reads as TGTGCCAGCAGCTTCAGCGGTAGCTCTGGAAACACCATATATTTT. It specifies CASSFSGSSGNTIYF.

The chain joins TRBV3-1 (or the pseudogene TRBV3-2) to TRBJ1-1, with D tentatively TRBD1 (6 bases). The CDR3 spans 15 residues. Germline V lookup: CDR1 LGHDT, CDR2 YNNKEL (reference sequence). Trimming pared 6 bases from V and 5 bases from J, leaving 19 bases between. CDR3 sequence reads: CASSAGTLVRTEAFF. CDR3 DNA: TGTGCCAGCAGTGCCGGGACACTTGTAAGGACTGAAGCTTTCTTT.

The chain carries TRBV5-1 and TRBJ2-3; D is unresolved. The germline V gene has CDR1 SGHRS and CDR2 YFSETQ. This CDR3 is 11 amino acids long. V lost 2 bases and J lost 3, with 1 base in between. CDR3 bases: TGCGCCAGCAGCTTAACAGATACGCAGTATTTT. Translating gives CASSLTDTQYF.

The table lists this clone with a count of one. This chain links TRBV7-2 with TRBJ2-7; D remains unclear. CDR3 length equals 15 residues. Between the trimmed V and J ends, which lost 0 bases and 2 bases, there was a span of 11 bases. Per germline, CDR1 SGHTA and CDR2 FQGNSA. The CDR3, as DNA: TGTGCCAGCAGCTTAGCGCCCAGGCCTCCCTACGAGCAGTACTTC. This gives the protein CASSLAPRPPYEQYF.

The chain recombines TRBV7-3 with TRBJ2-3; no reliable D call. The CDR3 runs to 13 residues. Germline CDR1 reads SGHTA; CDR2 reads FQGTGA. Between the trimmed V and J ends, which lost 5 bases and 5 bases, there was a span of 11 bases. CDR3 bases: TGTGCCAGCAGCGCAACATCGAGAGATACGCAGTATTTT. Protein: CASSATSRDTQYF.

V usage is TRBV27 and J usage is TRBJ1-2; D remains ambiguous. Trimming removed 11 bases from V and 6 bases from J, with 7 bases in between. The length of the CDR3 is 9 residues. In germline, CDR1 is MNHEY, CDR2 SMNVEV (reference sequence). DNA of the CDR3: TGTGCCGGCCTGAATGGCTACACCTTC. This gives the protein CAGLNGYTF.

This clone occurred once. The chain links TRBV7-2 to TRBJ2-1; D is possibly TRBD2 (6 bases). The CDR3 consists of 14 residues. Trimming removed 5 bases from V and 10 bases from J, with 18 bases in between. Germline V CDR1 and CDR2: SGHTA, FQGNSA. The CDR3 DNA reads as TGTGCCAGCAGCCCGGGACTGGGGCAAAACGAGCAGTTCTTC. It specifies CASSPGLGQNEQFF. Together with reference TRBV7-2 and TRBJ2-1, the CDR3 gives the full variable domain: GAGVSQSPSNKVTEKGKDVELRCDPISGHTALYWYRQSLGQGLEFLIYFQGNSAPDKSGLPSDRFSAERTGGSVSTLTIQRTQQEDSAVYLCASSPGLGQNEQFFGPGTRLTVL.

The J gene is TRBJ2-7, the V gene TRBV2; 9 bases agree with TRBD2. The CDR3 totals 14 residues. The ends lost 5 bases at V and 4 bases at J; junction bases unmatched: 6. Germline values: CDR1 SNHLY, CDR2 FYNNEI. This CDR3 reads CASSRLADMYEQYF. The CDR3 DNA is TGTGCCAGCAGTAGACTAGCGGACATGTACGAGCAGTACTTC.

This chain links TRBV18 with TRBJ1-4; 7 bases align to TRBD1. Per the germline V gene, CDR1 is KGHSH and CDR2 is LQKENI. With 6 bases clipped from V and 5 bases from J, the junction kept 3 bases outside the gene matches. This CDR3 comprises 13 residues. CDR3 sequence: CASSTGQNEKLFF. The CDR3 DNA sequence: TGTGCCAGCTCGACGGGACAGAATGAAAAACTGTTTTTT.

The chain joins TRBV4-1 to TRBJ2-7; unclear D gene. Germline CDR1 is MGHRA and CDR2 is YSYEKL. V gave up 0 bases and J gave up 2 bases, with 5 bases separating them. This CDR3 comprises 13 residues. The DNA for the CDR3 is TGCGCCAGCAGCCAAGATCGACCCTACGAGCAGTACTTC. Encoded protein: CASSQDRPYEQYF.

This clone was detected once. The rearrangement uses TRBV5-6 and TRBJ1-2; 8 bases align to TRBD1. The J segment lost 3 bases and the V segment lost 1 base, leaving 5 bases of the junction unmatched. Germline CDR1 is SGHDT and CDR2 is YYEEEE. The CDR3 loop spans 15 amino acids. CDR3 sequence (DNA): TGTGCCAGCAGCTTGTGGCAGGGGGCGTACTATGGCTACACCTTC. As protein: CASSLWQGAYYGYTF.

The J gene is TRBJ2-7, the V gene TRBV28; D is ambiguous. Trimming stripped 3 bases from V and 0 bases from J, with 6 bases between. Germline V gives CDR1 MDHEN, CDR2 SYDVKM. CDR3 length equals 13 residues. This chain's CDR3 is CASSLILSYEQYF. For the CDR3, the DNA is TGTGCCAGCAGTTTGATCCTCTCCTACGAGCAGTACTTC.

The chain is built from TRBV7-2 and TRBJ1-1; a weak D match, TRBD1 (5 bases). The CDR3 is 13 residues long. Germline V gene data show CDR1 as SGHTA and CDR2 as FQGNSA. V was trimmed by 5 bases and J by 0 bases, leaving 7 bases between them. The CDR3 loop is CASSRGLNTEAFF. The DNA for the CDR3 is TGTGCCAGCAGCCGGGGGTTGAACACTGAAGCTTTCTTT.

V is TRBV5-1 and J is TRBJ1-6, with 7 bases aligning to TRBD1. CDR1 is SGHRS, CDR2 YFSETQ, per germline. Germline trimming cut 4 bases from V and 5 bases from J; bases unmatched to any gene: 12. The CDR3 spans 17 residues. The CDR3 sequence: CASSGDSRIVHNSPLHF. In nucleotides, the CDR3 is TGCGCCAGCAGCGGGGACAGTCGAATCGTCCATAATTCACCCCTCCACTTT. The complete variable domain, with remaining parts taken from reference TRBV5-1 and TRBJ1-6, reads KAGVTQTPRYLIKTRGQQVTLSCSPISGHRSVSWYQQTPGQGLQFLFEYFSETQRNKGNFPGRFSGRQFSNSRSEMNVSTLELGDSALYLCASSGDSRIVHNSPLHFGNGTRLTVT.

The J gene is TRBJ2-7, the V gene TRBV2; D possibly corresponds to TRBD1 (6 bases). CDR1 is SNHLY, CDR2 FYNNEI, per germline. V was clipped by 7 bases and J by 6 bases, with 10 bases between them. The CDR3 is 11 residues long. Written as DNA, the CDR3 is TGTGCCAGCAATGGGGGCGTCGAGCAGTACTTC. It encodes CASNGGVEQYF.

This chain connects TRBV18 to TRBJ1-2, with 11 bases matching TRBD1. Germline values: CDR1 KGHSH, CDR2 LQKENI. The CDR3 totals 17 residues. V trimming: 1 base; J trimming: 5 bases; junction bases outside the gene matches: 9. CDR3 protein: CASSPRTGGAGAYGYTF. The CDR3 nucleotides read TGTGCCAGCTCACCACGGACAGGGGGCGCCGGGGCATATGGCTACACCTTC.

V and J are TRBV3-1 (or the pseudogene TRBV3-2) and TRBJ2-3; the D is unclear. V was trimmed by 0 bases and J by 10 bases, leaving 20 bases between them. The CDR3 is 16 amino acids. CDR1 and CDR2 (germline): LGHDT, YNNKEL (reference sequence). CDR3 sequence reads: CASSQESGKGSGSQYF. The DNA of the CDR3 is TGTGCCAGCAGCCAAGAATCTGGCAAGGGTTCTGGGTCGCAGTATTTT.

The chain has TRBV7-9 and TRBJ1-6; 7 nucleotides agree with TRBD1. Per germline, CDR1 SEHNR and CDR2 FQNEAQ (reference sequence). J was trimmed by 0 bases and V by 1 base; bases with no gene match: 0. This CDR3 spans 16 amino acids. CDR3 amino acids: CASSLGDSSYNSPLHF. The CDR3 DNA follows: TGTGCCAGCAGCTTAGGGGACAGCTCCTATAATTCACCCCTCCACTTT.

The CDR3 DNA reads TGTGCCAGCAGCCCTACTCATTCCTCCTACGAGCAGTACTTC. Its translation is CASSPTHSSYEQYF. The chain carries TRBV3-1 (or the pseudogene TRBV3-2) and TRBJ2-7; no clear D. Trimming left V 4 bases short and J 0 bases short, with 10 bases between. The CDR3 consists of 14 residues. CDR1 LGHDT and CDR2 YNNKEL come from the germline V gene (reference sequence).

This clone was seen only once. The chain recombines TRBV6-4 with TRBJ1-4; the D is unclear. CDR3 length: 16 amino acids. V gave up 2 bases and J gave up 8 bases, with 18 bases separating them. Germline CDR1 and CDR2: MRHNA and SNTAGT. CDR3 loop: CASSDHNGGGEEKLFF. The CDR3 coding sequence is TGTGCCAGCAGTGACCATAACGGTGGAGGTGAAGAAAAACTGTTTTTT.

The chain couples TRBV28 to TRBJ2-7; D perhaps matches TRBD2 (6 bases). Deletions cut 8 bases from V and 0 bases from J, with 11 bases between. This CDR3 region has 13 residues. Germline assignment: CDR1 MDHEN and CDR2 SYDVKM. The CDR3 loop is CASSLAYSYEQYF. CDR3 sequence (DNA): TGTGCCAGCTCCCTAGCGTACTCCTACGAGCAGTACTTC.

This clone was recorded only once. This chain links TRBV5-4 with TRBJ2-1; D is unclear. The CDR3 covers 11 residues. CDR1 is SGHNT, CDR2 YYREEE, per germline (reference sequence). V lost 2 bases and J 5 bases, leaving 2 bases between the germline ends. Written as DNA, the CDR3 is TGTGCCAGCAGCTTTAACAATGAGCAGTTCTTC. Translation gives CASSFNNEQFF.

V gene TRBV5-4 combines with J gene TRBJ1-3; possibly TRBD1 for D (6 bases). CDR1 SGHNT and CDR2 YYREEE come from the germline V gene (reference sequence). The CDR3 is 15 residues long. V lost 2 bases and J 0 bases, leaving 9 bases between the germline ends. CDR3: CASSFGQPSGNTIYF. CDR3 coding DNA: TGTGCCAGCAGCTTCGGACAGCCCTCTGGAAACACCATATATTTT.